The clone carrying this TCR beta chain turned up a few times. Antigen: not known. CD4+ cells from a handful of patients underwent sorting into CD25+CD127- cells. Peripheral blood and lesional scalp punch biopsies were taken from alopecia areata patients. TCR sequencing used cDNA made by reverse transcription of extracted RNA. Profiled with immunoSEQ multiplex PCR; TCRdb holds only in-frame clones, not every one. The table lists 30,000 to 40,000 clones, less than 55% of them singletons. The entry originates in a study of CD8+ T cells in alopecia areata. General study findings and limits: Scalp specimens additionally yield sequences from normal skin's resident alphabeta T cells.

Germline values: CDR1 MNHNY, CDR2 SVGAGI (reference sequence). The V end was cut by 5 bases, the J end by 7 bases, with 11 bases between. The CDR3 length is 12 residues. V is TRBV6-6 and J is TRBJ2-5; tentatively, D is TRBD1 (5 bases). This TCR was recovered from a human donor with alopecia areata. The material sequenced was CD4+ Tregs sorted from blood. This CDR3 reads CASSPKRGTQYF. The CDR3 region has the DNA TGTGCCAGCAGTCCCAAAAGGGGGACCCAGTACTTC.